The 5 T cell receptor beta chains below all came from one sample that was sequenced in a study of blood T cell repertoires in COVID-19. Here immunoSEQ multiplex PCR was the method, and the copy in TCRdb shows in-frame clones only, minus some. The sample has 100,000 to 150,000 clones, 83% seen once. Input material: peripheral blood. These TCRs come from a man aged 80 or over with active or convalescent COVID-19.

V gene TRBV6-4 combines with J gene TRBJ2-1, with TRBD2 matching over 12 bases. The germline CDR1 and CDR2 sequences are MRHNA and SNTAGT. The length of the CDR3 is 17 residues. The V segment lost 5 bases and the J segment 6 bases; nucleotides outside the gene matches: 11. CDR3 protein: CASSSSSLAGGRNEQFF. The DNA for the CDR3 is TGTGCCAGCAGTTCCTCGTCCCTAGCGGGGGGGCGCAATGAGCAGTTCTTC.

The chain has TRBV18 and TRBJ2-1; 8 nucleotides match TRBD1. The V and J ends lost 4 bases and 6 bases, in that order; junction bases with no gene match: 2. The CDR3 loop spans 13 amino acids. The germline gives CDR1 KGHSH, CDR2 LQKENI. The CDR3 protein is CASSRDRTNEQFF. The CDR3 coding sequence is TGTGCCAGCTCACGGGACAGGACCAATGAGCAGTTCTTC.

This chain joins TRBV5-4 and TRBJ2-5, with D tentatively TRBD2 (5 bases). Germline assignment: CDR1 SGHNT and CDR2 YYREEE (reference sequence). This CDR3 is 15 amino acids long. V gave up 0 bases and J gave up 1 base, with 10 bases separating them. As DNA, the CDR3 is TGTGCCAGCAGCTTGGCGGGGTTCGGCCAAGAGACCCAGTACTTC. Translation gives CASSLAGFGQETQYF.

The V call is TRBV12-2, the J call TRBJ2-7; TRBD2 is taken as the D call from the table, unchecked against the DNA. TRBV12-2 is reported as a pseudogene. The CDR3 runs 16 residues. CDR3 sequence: CARRLGGGARSYEQYF. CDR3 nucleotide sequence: TGTGCAAGGCGCTTAGGGGGGGGAGCGCGGAGCTACGAGCAGTACTTC.

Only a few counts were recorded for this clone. The CDR3 loop reads CASSPLAGGIYEQYF. For the CDR3, the DNA is TGTGCCAGCTCACCGTTAGCGGGGGGGATCTACGAGCAGTACTTC. V is TRBV18 and J is TRBJ2-7; TRBD2 matches at 11 bases. The V and J ends lost 3 bases and 3 bases, in that order; junction bases with no gene match: 4. There are 15 residues in the CDR3. Germline V CDR1 and CDR2: KGHSH, LQKENI. Combining the CDR3 with reference TRBV18 and TRBJ2-7 gives the whole variable domain NAGVMQNPRHLVRRRGQEARLRCSPMKGHSHVYWYRQLPEEGLKFMVYLQKENIIDESGMPKERFSAEFPKEGPSILRIQQVVRGDSAAYFCASSPLAGGIYEQYFGPGTRLTVT.